This TCR beta chain originates from a study of T cell responses to AZD1222 COVID-19 vaccine. With respect to this clone: The antigen remains undetermined.

V lost 0 bases and J 9 bases, leaving 9 bases between the germline ends. The length of the CDR3 is 14 residues. Per the germline V gene, CDR1 is LGHDT and CDR2 is YNNKEL (reference sequence). The assay was immunoSEQ multiplex PCR, and TCRdb's table has in-frame clones only and misses some. The data contain 84,000 or so clones, 87% of them singletons. Study-level findings and limits: Rises in breadth and depth of Spike-specific TCRs came after two AZD1222 doses.

The chain employs TRBV3-1 (or the pseudogene TRBV3-2) and TRBJ1-6; no clear D gene. The TCR was taken from an adult in good health. This material consisted of peripheral blood, taken on day 0 of AZD1222 vaccination. CDR3 in DNA: TGTGCCAGCAGCCAAGATAGTAGCGTTTCACCCCTCCACTTT. Translation gives CASSQDSSVSPLHF.